The 9 T cell receptor beta chains below were found in one sample sequenced in a study of control samples from healthy donors and cancer patients. TCRdb's copy holds only in-frame clones and misses some; the assay was immunoSEQ multiplex PCR. Counted here are hundreds of thousands of clones, almost 85% occurring once; the ten biggest clones make up roughly 15%. Input material: PBMCs. The receptors stem from a woman aged 55-69 years with lung cancer.

The CDR3 DNA is TGTGCCAGCAGCGTAGACCAGGTATTGTCAGAGACCCAGTACTTC. Protein product: CASSVDQVLSETQYF. The chain recombines TRBV9 with TRBJ2-5; D not resolved. The CDR3 runs to 15 residues. CDR1 and CDR2 from the germline V gene are SGDLS and YYNGEE. V lost 0 bases, J lost 4 bases, and 13 bases lay in between.

J is TRBJ1-5 and V is TRBV7-9; D unclear. CDR1 is SEHNR, CDR2 FQNEAQ, per germline (reference sequence). Between the trimmed V and J ends, which lost 1 base and 6 bases, there was a span of 7 bases. The CDR3 extends over 13 amino acids. The CDR3 sequence is CASSLGRFQPQHF. Written as DNA, the CDR3 is TGTGCCAGCAGCTTAGGGCGGTTTCAGCCCCAGCATTTT.

The chain couples TRBV5-4 to TRBJ2-6; possibly TRBD1 or TRBD2 for D (5 bases each). V lost 5 bases to trimming and J lost 11 bases, with 11 bases between them. Germline V gene data show CDR1 as SGHNT and CDR2 as YYREEE (reference sequence). The CDR3 runs to 12 residues. The CDR3 DNA reads as TGTGCCAGCAGGCGCGAGGGGTACGTCCTGACTTTC. This gives the protein CASRREGYVLTF.

The gene calls are TRBV19 and TRBJ1-2; D is uncertain. Germline values: CDR1 LNHDA, CDR2 SQIVND (reference sequence). V was pared by 6 bases and J by 3 bases, with 5 bases between. This CDR3 region has 11 residues. CDR3 sequence: CASRQYYGYTF. The CDR3, as DNA: TGTGCCAGTAGGCAGTACTATGGCTACACCTTC.

V is TRBV7-9 and J is TRBJ1-2; tentatively, D is TRBD1 (5 bases). The CDR3 loop spans 13 amino acids. V shed 5 bases and J shed 8 bases, with 15 bases lying between them. Germline V gene data show CDR1 as SEHNR and CDR2 as FQNEAQ (reference sequence). The CDR3 loop reads CASSQGTGWGYTF. CDR3 coding DNA: TGTGCCAGCAGCCAAGGGACGGGTTGGGGCTACACCTTC.

The chain combines TRBV6-5 with TRBJ2-2; 7 bases are shared with TRBD2. The germline gives CDR1 MNHEY, CDR2 SVGAGI. V was pared by 6 bases and J by 6 bases, with 10 bases of the junction left unmatched. The CDR3 has 15 residues. The CDR3 bases are TGTGCCAGCAGCAATTTAAGGCGGGAGCCCGGGGAGCTGTTTTTT. Protein product: CASSNLRREPGELFF.

The V and J genes are TRBV10-3 and TRBJ1-1; D possibly corresponds to TRBD1 (5 bases). The V gene lost 4 bases and the J gene lost 5 bases, with 17 bases spanning the gap. Germline-derived CDR1 and CDR2 are ENHRY and SYGVKD. CDR3 length: 15 amino acids. For the CDR3, the DNA is TGTGCCATCAGTGTCACGGGGGTGGGGATTACTGAAGCTTTCTTT. Translation gives CAISVTGVGITEAFF.

The V and J genes are TRBV24-1 and TRBJ1-2; D uncertain. The germline CDR1 and CDR2 sequences are KGHDR and SFDVKD. Trimming left V 4 bases short and J 2 bases short, with 10 bases between. The CDR3 length is 14 residues. The CDR3 bases are TGTGCCACCAGTGACCCCCACAGAAACTATGGCTACACCTTC. Amino acids: CATSDPHRNYGYTF.

This clone was detected a few times. The chain recombines TRBV10-3 with TRBJ1-1; D is unclear. Germline V gene lookup returns CDR1 ENHRY and CDR2 SYGVKD. The CDR3 has 14 residues. Trimming took off 3 bases at V and 4 bases at J, with 12 bases between the two ends. CDR3 amino acids: CAISEDAESTEAFF. Here the CDR3 DNA reads TGTGCCATCAGTGAAGACGCAGAGAGCACTGAAGCTTTCTTT.